A single sample gave rise to the 22 T cell receptor beta chains below, sequenced in a study of cytomegalovirus exposure and HLA in healthy donors. TCRdb's copy holds only in-frame clones and misses some; the assay was immunoSEQ multiplex PCR. Among a few hundred thousand clones listed, over 75% were seen once. What was sequenced was PBMCs. These receptors all stem from a man younger than 30 in good health and CMV-seropositive.

V and J are TRBV2 and TRBJ2-5; D not certain. V shed 4 bases and J shed 1 base, with 13 bases lying between them. The germline V gene encodes CDR1 SNHLY and CDR2 FYNNEI. The CDR3 has 15 residues. CDR3 loop: CASSVELIGQETQYF. In nucleotides, the CDR3 is TGTGCCAGCAGTGTGGAGCTAATCGGCCAAGAGACCCAGTACTTC.

J is TRBJ1-1 and V is TRBV4-2; D remains ambiguous. Germline V gene data show CDR1 as LGHNA and CDR2 as YNFKEQ. Trimming removed 3 bases at V and 4 bases at J, with 18 bases between. The CDR3 consists of 16 residues. CDR3 coding DNA: TGTGCCAGCAGCCAGGGGATTTCCGAGCAGAGCACTGAAGCTTTCTTT. Its protein is CASSQGISEQSTEAFF.

The CDR3 DNA reads as TGTGCCTGGAGTATCTCCGGGACAGGAGGAAACACCATATATTTT. Translation gives CAWSISGTGGNTIYF. This sequence joins TRBV30 and TRBJ1-3, with 8 bases matching TRBD1. Germline V lookup: CDR1 GTSNPN, CDR2 SVGIG (reference sequence). V gave up 2 bases and J gave up 4 bases; unmatched junction bases: 7. The CDR3 runs 15 residues.

The V call is TRBV19, the J call TRBJ2-1, with no clear D. Per germline, CDR1 LNHDA and CDR2 SQIVND (reference sequence). The V gene lost 2 bases and the J gene lost 3 bases, with 5 bases spanning the gap. The CDR3 extends over 13 amino acids. The CDR3 DNA is TGTGCCAGTAGTATAAACAGCTACAATGAGCAGTTCTTC. This codes for CASSINSYNEQFF.

The CDR3 DNA is TGTGCCAGCTCACCCGGGACAGAAGCAGATACGCAGTATTTT. Protein product: CASSPGTEADTQYF. V and J are TRBV18 and TRBJ2-3; TRBD1 matches 7 bases. In germline, CDR1 is KGHSH, CDR2 LQKENI. With V trimmed by 3 bases and J by 4 bases, 4 bases remained unmatched. CDR3 size: 14 residues.

The V and J genes are TRBV7-2 and TRBJ2-5, with D unclear. The CDR3 contains 12 residues. Germline V lookup: CDR1 SGHTA, CDR2 FQGNSA. V dropped 3 bases and J dropped 0 bases, with 2 bases sitting between them. The CDR3 nucleotides read TGTGCCAGCAGCTTGTACCAAGAGACCCAGTACTTC. It yields the protein CASSLYQETQYF.

The chain links TRBV4-2 to TRBJ1-4; possible D gene TRBD1, 5 bases. The V end lost 2 bases, the J end lost 8 bases, and 18 bases lay between the germline ends. Germline assignment: CDR1 LGHNA and CDR2 YNFKEQ. This CDR3 is 16 amino acids long. The CDR3 region has the DNA TGTGCCAGCAGCCAACAGGGTCGGGGGGTTAACGAAAAACTGTTTTTT. It specifies CASSQQGRGVNEKLFF.

V and J are TRBV4-2 and TRBJ2-7; a possible D gene is TRBD1 (7 bases). The V gene lost 4 bases and the J gene lost 6 bases, with 13 bases spanning the gap. The CDR3 has 13 residues. Germline CDR1 LGHNA, CDR2 YNFKEQ. The CDR3 is CASSLQGGSEQYF. CDR3 coding DNA: TGTGCCAGCAGCCTCCAGGGGGGTAGCGAGCAGTACTTC.

This clone came up a few times. This chain joins TRBV5-1 and TRBJ2-7; TRBD1 might be the D (6 bases). CDR3 size: 14 residues. Germline V gene sequence: CDR1 SGHRS, CDR2 YFSETQ. Trimming took 3 bases from V and 5 from J, leaving 15 bases between them. DNA of the CDR3: TGCGCCAGCAGCTACGGGACATTGGGGAACGAGCAGTACTTC. Protein sequence: CASSYGTLGNEQYF.

The gene calls are TRBV4-2 and TRBJ1-2; D might be TRBD1 (5 bases). Trimming cost V 5 bases and J 5 bases, with 15 bases left between them. The CDR3 has 14 residues. Germline V gene data show CDR1 as LGHNA and CDR2 as YNFKEQ. CDR3 bases: TGTGCCAGCAGCAAGCGGGACGGAGGTTATGGCTACACCTTC. Translation gives CASSKRDGGYGYTF.

This clone was observed a single time. The chain uses TRBV27 and TRBJ2-5, with TRBD1 matching 9 bases. Per germline, CDR1 MNHEY and CDR2 SMNVEV (reference sequence). Germline trimming cut 3 bases from V and 5 bases from J; bases unmatched to any gene: 13. This CDR3 is built from 17 residues. The CDR3: CASSFYRPTGGRETQYF. DNA of the CDR3: TGTGCCAGCAGTTTCTACCGGCCCACAGGGGGCAGGGAGACCCAGTACTTC.

The CDR3 reads CASSSDAGMNTEAFF. The CDR3 DNA sequence: TGTGCCAGCAGCTCTGATGCGGGGATGAACACTGAAGCTTTCTTT. This chain uses TRBV28 with TRBJ1-1; no clear D. Trimming stripped 6 bases from V and 0 bases from J, with 14 bases between. The CDR3 loop spans 15 amino acids. CDR1 and CDR2 (germline): MDHEN, SYDVKM.

This clone appeared a single time. This rearrangement joins TRBV7-2 to TRBJ2-7; weak D call: TRBD2 (5 bases). The CDR3 runs to 11 residues. CDR1 is SGHTA and CDR2 is FQGNSA in the germline V gene. Deletions cut 5 bases from V and 4 bases from J, with 6 bases between. The CDR3 here is CASSREYEQYF. As DNA, the CDR3 is TGTGCCAGCAGCAGGGAGTACGAGCAGTACTTC.

This chain connects TRBV15 to TRBJ2-1; 12 nucleotides align to TRBD2. From germline, CDR1 is LNHNV and CDR2 YYDKDF (reference sequence). This CDR3 region has 17 residues. V dropped 1 base and J dropped 4; count of bases not matched to a gene: 5. CDR3 in amino acids: CATSRGPTSGGYNEQFF. The DNA for the CDR3 is TGTGCCACCAGCAGAGGCCCGACTAGCGGGGGTTACAATGAGCAGTTCTTC.

The V and J genes are TRBV28 and TRBJ2-7; no firm D call. Trimming left V 2 bases short and J 3 bases short, with 20 bases between. The CDR3 runs 17 residues. Germline CDR1 is MDHEN and CDR2 is SYDVKM. CDR3 in amino acids: CASSLIRELRMGYEQYF. CDR3 in DNA: TGTGCCAGCAGTTTAATTCGTGAGCTTAGGATGGGCTACGAGCAGTACTTC.

The gene calls are TRBV5-6 and TRBJ2-1; 12 nucleotides line up with TRBD2. V was pared by 0 bases and J by 10 bases, with 8 bases of the junction left unmatched. The length of the CDR3 is 16 residues. Germline V gene sequence: CDR1 SGHDT, CDR2 YYEEEE. CDR3: CASSLGTSGDLGEQFF. The CDR3 region has the DNA TGTGCCAGCAGCTTGGGGACTAGCGGGGACTTAGGGGAGCAGTTCTTC.

The chain recombines TRBV15 with TRBJ2-7; 10 nucleotides align to TRBD1. Germline CDR1 and CDR2: LNHNV and YYDKDF (reference sequence). CDR3 size: 14 residues. J gave up 4 bases and V 5 bases, and 5 bases lay outside the gene matches. CDR3 coding DNA: TGTGCCACCAGCGTACCGGGACAGGGGTACGAGCAGTACTTC. This codes for CATSVPGQGYEQYF.

The CDR3 DNA reads as TGTGCCAGCTCACCACGTGAGGGAGTTAACGAGCAGTACTTC. It is translated as CASSPREGVNEQYF. This chain connects TRBV18 to TRBJ2-7; the D gene is possibly TRBD2 (5 bases). The length of the CDR3 is 14 residues. The germline V gene has CDR1 KGHSH and CDR2 LQKENI. Trimming shortened V by 1 base and J by 5 bases, and 12 bases separated the two germline ends.

This chain connects TRBV27 to TRBJ2-2; 7 bases fit TRBD1. With 6 bases clipped from V and 3 bases from J, the junction kept 4 bases outside the gene matches. CDR1 is MNHEY, CDR2 SMNVEV, per germline (reference sequence). This CDR3 region has 14 residues. The CDR3 sequence: CASRAGTDTGELFF. As DNA, the CDR3 is TGTGCCAGCAGGGCCGGGACAGACACCGGGGAGCTGTTTTTT.

The chain uses TRBV5-1 and TRBJ2-7; D gene unclear. This CDR3 contains 14 residues. V lost 4 bases, J lost 0 bases, and 11 bases lay in between. Germline CDR1 is SGHRS and CDR2 is YFSETQ. CDR3 nucleotides: TGCGCCAGCAGCACGAGACCACCCTCCTACGAGCAGTACTTC. Its protein is CASSTRPPSYEQYF.

The chain carries TRBV2 and TRBJ2-2, with D perhaps TRBD2 (7 bases). Germline lookup yields CDR1 SNHLY and CDR2 FYNNEI. With 6 bases removed from V and 6 bases from J, the gap between germline ends came to 17 bases. The CDR3 spans 15 residues. This chain's CDR3 is CASSDTGRGPGELFF. The CDR3 DNA follows: TGTGCCAGCAGCGACACAGGGAGGGGTCCCGGGGAGCTGTTTTTT. The complete variable domain, with remaining parts taken from reference TRBV2 and TRBJ2-2, reads EPEVTQTPSHQVTQMGQEVILRCVPISNHLYFYWYRQILGQKVEFLVSFYNNEISEKSEIFDDQFSVERPDGSNFTLKIRSTKLEDSAMYFCASSDTGRGPGELFFGEGSRLTVL.

The J gene is TRBJ2-3, the V gene TRBV19, with D maybe TRBD2 (6 bases). CDR1 is LNHDA and CDR2 is SQIVND in the germline V gene (reference sequence). The CDR3 totals 13 residues. Trimming cost V 8 bases and J 1 base, with 10 bases left between them. CDR3 sequence (DNA): TGTGCCAGTCGGCGGGACCGCACAGATACGCAGTATTTT. This codes for CASRRDRTDTQYF. The whole variable domain, filled in from reference TRBV19 and TRBJ2-3, reads DGGITQSPKYLFRKEGQNVTLSCEQNLNHDAMYWYRQDPGQGLRLIYYSQIVNDFQKGDIAEGYSVSREKKESFPLTVTSAQKNPTAFYLCASRRDRTDTQYFGPGTRLTVL.